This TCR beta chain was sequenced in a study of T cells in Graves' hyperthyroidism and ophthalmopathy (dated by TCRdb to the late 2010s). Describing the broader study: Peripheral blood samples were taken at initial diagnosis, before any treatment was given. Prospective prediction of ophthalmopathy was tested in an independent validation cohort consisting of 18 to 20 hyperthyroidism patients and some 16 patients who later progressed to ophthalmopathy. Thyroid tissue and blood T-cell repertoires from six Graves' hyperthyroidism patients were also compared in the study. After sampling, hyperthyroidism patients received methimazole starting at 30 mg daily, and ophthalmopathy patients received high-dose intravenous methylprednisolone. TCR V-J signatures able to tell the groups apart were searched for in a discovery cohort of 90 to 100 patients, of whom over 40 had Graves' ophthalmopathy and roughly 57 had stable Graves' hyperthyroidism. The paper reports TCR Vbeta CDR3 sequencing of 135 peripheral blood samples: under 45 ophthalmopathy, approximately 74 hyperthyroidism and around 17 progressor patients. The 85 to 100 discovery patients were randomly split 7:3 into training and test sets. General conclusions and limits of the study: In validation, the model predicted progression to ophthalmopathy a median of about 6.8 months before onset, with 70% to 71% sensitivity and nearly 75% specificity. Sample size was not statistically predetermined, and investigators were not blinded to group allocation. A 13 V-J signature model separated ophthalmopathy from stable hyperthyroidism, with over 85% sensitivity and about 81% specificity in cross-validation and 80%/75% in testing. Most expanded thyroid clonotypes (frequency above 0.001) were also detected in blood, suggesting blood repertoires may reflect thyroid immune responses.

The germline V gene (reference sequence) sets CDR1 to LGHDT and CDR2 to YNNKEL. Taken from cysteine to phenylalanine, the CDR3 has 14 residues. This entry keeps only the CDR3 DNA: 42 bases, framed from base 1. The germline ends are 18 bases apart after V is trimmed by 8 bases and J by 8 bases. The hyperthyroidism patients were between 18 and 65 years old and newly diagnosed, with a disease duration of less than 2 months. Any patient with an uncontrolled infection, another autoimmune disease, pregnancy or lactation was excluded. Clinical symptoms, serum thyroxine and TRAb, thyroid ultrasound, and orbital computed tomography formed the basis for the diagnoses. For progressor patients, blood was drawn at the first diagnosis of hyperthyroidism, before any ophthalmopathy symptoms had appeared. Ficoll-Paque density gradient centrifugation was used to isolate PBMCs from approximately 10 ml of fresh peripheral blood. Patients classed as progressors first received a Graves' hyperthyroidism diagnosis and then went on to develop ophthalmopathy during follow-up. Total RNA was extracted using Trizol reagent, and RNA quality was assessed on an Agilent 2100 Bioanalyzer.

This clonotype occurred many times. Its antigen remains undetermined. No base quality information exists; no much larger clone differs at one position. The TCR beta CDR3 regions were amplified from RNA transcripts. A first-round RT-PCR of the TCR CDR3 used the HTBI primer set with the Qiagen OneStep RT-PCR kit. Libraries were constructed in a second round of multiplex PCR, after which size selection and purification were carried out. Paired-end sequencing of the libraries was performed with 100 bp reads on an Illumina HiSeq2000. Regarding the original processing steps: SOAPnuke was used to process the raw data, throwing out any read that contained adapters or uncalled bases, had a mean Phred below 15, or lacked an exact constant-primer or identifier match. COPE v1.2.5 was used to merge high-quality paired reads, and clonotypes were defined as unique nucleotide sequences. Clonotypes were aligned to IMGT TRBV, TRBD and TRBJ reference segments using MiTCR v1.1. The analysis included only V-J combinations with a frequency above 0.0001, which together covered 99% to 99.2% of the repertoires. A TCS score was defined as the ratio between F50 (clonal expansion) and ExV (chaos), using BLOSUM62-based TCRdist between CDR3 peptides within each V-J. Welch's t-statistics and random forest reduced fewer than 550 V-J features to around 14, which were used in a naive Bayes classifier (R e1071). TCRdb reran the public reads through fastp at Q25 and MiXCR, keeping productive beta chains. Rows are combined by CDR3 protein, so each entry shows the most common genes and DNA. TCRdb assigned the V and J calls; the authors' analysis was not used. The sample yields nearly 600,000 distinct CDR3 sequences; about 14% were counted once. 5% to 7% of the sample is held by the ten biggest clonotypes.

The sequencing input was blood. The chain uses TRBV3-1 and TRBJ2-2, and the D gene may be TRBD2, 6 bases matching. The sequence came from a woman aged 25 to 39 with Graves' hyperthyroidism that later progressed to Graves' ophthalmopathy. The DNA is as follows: TGTGCCAGCCAAGTCGGGAGATTAACGGGGGAGCTGTTTTTT. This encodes CASQVGRLTGELFF.